This T cell receptor (beta chain) was found in a study of neoadjuvant anti-PD-1 for oral cavity cancer. For the study at large: Nivolumab at 3 mg/kg was mostly given biweekly, three to four doses, pre-surgery.

CDR1 and CDR2 from the germline V gene are SGHDT and YYEEEE. The CDR3 loop spans 15 amino acids. The V segment lost 5 bases and the J segment 2 bases; nucleotides outside the gene matches: 4. The time point is: after neoadjuvant nivolumab, at surgical resection. Patients had HPV-negative, locally advanced oral cavity squamous cell carcinoma. Repertoires were generated with immunoSEQ multiplex PCR, while TCRdb's copy carries only in-frame clones and drops some. In the table there are about 32,000 clones, about 77% of which are singletons. The starting material was PBMCs, obtained after nivolumab (anti-PD-1) treatment. This TCR was recovered from a person between 35 and 79 years old with oral cavity squamous cell carcinoma. The chain links TRBV5-6 to TRBJ2-3, with 11 bases identical to TRBD2. CDR3: CASRLAGGNTDTQYF. In DNA form, the CDR3 reads TGTGCCAGCAGGCTAGCGGGGGGCAACACAGATACGCAGTATTTT.